This T cell receptor (beta chain) stems from a study of cytomegalovirus exposure and HLA in healthy donors. Repertoires were generated with immunoSEQ multiplex PCR, while TCRdb's copy carries only in-frame clones and drops some. Among about 56,000 clones listed, approximately 92% were seen once. Notes on the study in general: Three of the chains that were CMV-associated were confirmed in vitro to be specific for CMV antigens. Cytomegalovirus status, reportedly, was diagnosed with high specificity and sensitivity by the classifier. Cytomegalovirus-associated TCR beta chains were listed, numbering 150 to 200. Most observed TCR sequences were rare, whereas some public TCRs were detected in many donors.

With regard to this clone: What it recognizes is unknown. This same CDR3 is encoded by further DNA sequences in the sample.

The CDR3 sequence is 16 residues long. Unmatched junction bases numbered 7, after V lost 4 bases and J lost 4 bases. The germline CDR1 and CDR2 sequences are LGHNA and YNFKEQ. Sequencing was carried out using PBMCs. The sequence derives from a man between 18 and 35 years old in good health and CMV-seronegative. This sequence joins TRBV4-2 and TRBJ2-7; 13 positions match TRBD2. The DNA for the CDR3 is TGTGCCAGCAGCCCGGGACTAGCGGGAAACGGGTACGAGCAGTACTTC. Its protein product is CASSPGLAGNGYEQYF.